The T cell receptor (beta chain) under discussion was sequenced for a study of blood T cell repertoires in COVID-19. The wider study: The United States, Italy and Spain provided the acute and convalescent COVID-19 samples. Sources were T cells, B-cell-depleted T cells, or PBMCs; the material itself was cDNA or gDNA.

V gave up 4 bases and J gave up 3 bases; unmatched junction bases: 9. CDR3 length equals 16 residues. Per germline, CDR1 SGHNT and CDR2 YYREEE (reference sequence). Enrolled during active infection, Seattle patients were then followed longitudinally. In the source study's methods: Quantification of nucleated cells was approximated via reference gene primer amplification. The assay was immunoSEQ multiplex PCR, and TCRdb's table has in-frame clones only and misses some. That table is the source of V, J and clone size, and D and trimming were worked out from the DNA. The sample lists some 220,000 clones, almost 85% occurring once.

This receptor was obtained from an older woman with COVID-19, enrolled during active disease. The sequencing input was peripheral blood. The chain joins TRBV5-4 to TRBJ1-1; TRBD1 matches at 10 bases. CDR3 residues: CASSPSRQGAYTEAFF. Written as DNA, the CDR3 is TGTGCCAGCAGCCCTTCCAGACAGGGGGCTTACACTGAAGCTTTCTTT.